This T cell receptor beta chain emerged from a study of STAT5B mutations in CD4+ large granular lymphocyte leukemia. Notes on the study in general: No patients shared main leukemic clonotypes, though around 25% appeared at low frequency elsewhere.

The V and J ends lost 5 bases and 4 bases respectively, with 17 bases between them. Germline CDR1 LGHNA, CDR2 YSLEER. CDR3 length equals 16 residues. Notes on this clone: Its antigen is unknown.

Profiling relied on immunoSEQ multiplex PCR, and the TCRdb table lists in-frame clones only, not all of them. The sample comprises 32,000 or so clones, more than 60% of which are singletons, and about 6% rests with the top ten. Sequencing used CD4+ T cells from blood buffy coats. This TCR derives from a human donor in good health. The rearrangement joins TRBV4-3 to TRBJ2-2, with D possibly being TRBD2 (6 bases). CDR3 sequence: CASSFGWGDFTGELFF. Written as DNA, the CDR3 is TGCGCCAGCAGCTTCGGCTGGGGGGATTTCACCGGGGAGCTGTTTTTT.